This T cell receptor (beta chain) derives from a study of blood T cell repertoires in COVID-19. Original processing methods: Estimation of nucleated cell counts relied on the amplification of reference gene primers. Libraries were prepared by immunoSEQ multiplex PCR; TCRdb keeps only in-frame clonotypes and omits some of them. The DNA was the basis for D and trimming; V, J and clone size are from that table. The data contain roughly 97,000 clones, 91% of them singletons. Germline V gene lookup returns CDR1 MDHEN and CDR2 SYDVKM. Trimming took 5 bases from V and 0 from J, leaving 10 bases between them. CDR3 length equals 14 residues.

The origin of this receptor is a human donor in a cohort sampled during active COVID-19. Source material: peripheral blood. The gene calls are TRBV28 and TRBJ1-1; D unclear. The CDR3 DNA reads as TGTGCCAGCAGTATGGAGGGTATGAACACTGAAGCTTTCTTT. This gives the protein CASSMEGMNTEAFF.